The clone carrying this TCR beta chain was counted ten times or more. The CDR3 covers 13 residues. Trimming cost V 2 bases and J 4 bases, with 8 bases left between them. Germline V gives CDR1 MNHEY, CDR2 SMNVEV (reference sequence). The data are from a study of T cells of healthy individuals. TCRdb re-called the 5' RACE reads through MiXCR, storing one row per CDR3 protein. The sample gives some 85,000 distinct CDR3 sequences, approximately 4.8% of which show up once; roughly 7.1% is in the top ten. This sequence originates from a female donor in good health. The chain carries TRBV27 and TRBJ2-5; the D is unclear. CDR3 DNA: TGTGCCAGCAGTTTAAGTATTGCAGAGACCCAGTACTTC. Its translation is CASSLSIAETQYF.